A single sample is the source of the 9 T cell receptor beta chains below, sequenced in a study of metastatic and nonmetastatic thyroid tumors. Nobody among the patients had been given any treatment before thyroid surgery. Via MiXCR, TCRdb re-called the PCR reads. Of over 20,000 clones in the sample, about a sixth were seen once. The material sequenced was blood. Receptors originate from a female donor with papillary thyroid cancer or a benign thyroid nodule (not recorded which). Some clones in this sample may be carry-over from other donors' samples.

Ten or more counts support this clone. The V call is TRBV11-3, the J call TRBJ2-2, with a possible D match to TRBD2 (6 bases). This CDR3 has 14 residues. V lost 1 base and J lost 6, with 9 bases in between. Germline V lookup: CDR1 SGHNT, CDR2 YENEEA. The CDR3, as DNA: TGTGCCAGCAGCTTAGTGGGAGGTTCCGGGGAGCTGTTTTTT. The encoded protein is CASSLVGGSGELFF.

In the case of this clone: Given a much more abundant clone one base away, this may be a read error. V usage is TRBV11-2 and J usage is TRBJ2-1; the D is unclear. This CDR3 has 15 amino acids. Germline-derived CDR1 and CDR2 are SGHAT and FQNNGV. V was clipped by 10 bases and J by 0 bases, with 16 bases between them. The DNA of the CDR3 is TGTGCCACCTCCTTAGTGGGTAGCTCCTACAATGAGCAGTTCTTC. It codes for CATSLVGSSYNEQFF.

This clone came up many times. The chain has TRBV5-4 and TRBJ2-7, with D perhaps being TRBD1 or TRBD2 (5 bases each). Germline values: CDR1 SGHNT, CDR2 YYREEE (reference sequence). The CDR3 is 16 residues long. Trimming pared 5 bases from V and 7 bases from J, leaving 25 bases between. The CDR3 sequence: CASRLKAGTTDGEQYF. In nucleotides, the CDR3 is TGTGCCAGCAGACTTAAAGCCGGGACCACCGATGGGGAGCAGTACTTC.

Ten or more counts support this clone. This chain joins TRBV4-1 and TRBJ1-4; D remains ambiguous. Trimming stripped 3 bases from V and 3 bases from J, with 11 bases between. This CDR3 has 15 amino acids. Germline assignment: CDR1 MGHRA and CDR2 YSYEKL. The CDR3 nucleotides read TGCGCCAGCAGCCAGCCACAGCAAGCTAATGAAAAACTGTTTTTT. Amino acid sequence: CASSQPQQANEKLFF.

This clone was recorded many times. The chain joins TRBV29-1 to TRBJ2-7; D is unresolved. The CDR3 length is 11 residues. Trimming removed 3 bases at V and 4 bases at J, with 7 bases between. Germline values: CDR1 SQVTM, CDR2 ANQGSEA. CDR3 residues: CSVEDPYEQYF. The CDR3 nucleotides read TGCAGCGTTGAGGACCCATACGAGCAGTACTTC.

This clone has only a few counts. The chain is built from TRBV7-8 and TRBJ2-7; D gene ambiguous. The V end was cut by 2 bases, the J end by 6 bases, with 5 bases between. The CDR3 runs to 11 residues. Germline lookup yields CDR1 SGHVS and CDR2 FQNEAQ. DNA for the CDR3: TGTGCCAGCAGCTTAAAAGGCGAGCAGTACTTC. As protein: CASSLKGEQYF. The variable domain in full, completed from reference TRBV7-8 and TRBJ2-7, reads GAGVSQSPRYKVAKRGQDVALRCDPISGHVSLFWYQQALGQGPEFLTYFQNEAQLDKSGLPSDRFFAERPEGSVSTLKIQRTQQEDSAVYLCASSLKGEQYFGPGTRLTVT.

J is TRBJ2-5 and V is TRBV28; 8 positions agree with TRBD2. Germline CDR1 MDHEN, CDR2 SYDVKM. Germline trimming cut 2 bases from V and 5 bases from J; bases unmatched to any gene: 4. The CDR3 runs 14 residues. The DNA for the CDR3 is TGTGCCAGCAGTTTACAGCCGGGGGGGGAGACCCAGTACTTC. It specifies CASSLQPGGETQYF.

Ten or more counts support this clone. V usage is TRBV11-1 and J usage is TRBJ2-7; D remains ambiguous. Germline V CDR1 and CDR2: SGHAT, FQDESV (reference sequence). V dropped 5 bases and J dropped 2 bases, with 13 bases sitting between them. The CDR3 has 14 amino acids. The CDR3 DNA is TGTGCCAGCAGCCACCGGCCCCAGACCTACGAGCAGTACTTC. This sequence encodes CASSHRPQTYEQYF.

Ten or more counts support this clone. This chain uses TRBV5-1 with TRBJ2-7, with 8 bases identical to TRBD2. V was pared by 4 bases and J by 5 bases, with 8 bases of the junction left unmatched. The CDR3 length is 14 residues. CDR1 is SGHRS and CDR2 is YFSETQ in the germline V gene. This CDR3 reads CASSIPGLGHEQYF. The CDR3 bases are TGCGCCAGCAGCATACCGGGACTAGGCCACGAGCAGTACTTC.